These 18 T cell receptor beta chains were sequenced from one sample in a study of shared clonotypes between healthy human individuals. Measured with immunoSEQ multiplex PCR; TCRdb has only the in-frame clones, and not every one. The data hold about 510,000 clones, with about four fifths observed a single time. The specimen sequenced was PBMCs. Every receptor here comes from a woman between 40 and 55 years old in good health. Some clones in this sample may be carry-over from other donors' samples.

J is TRBJ2-7 and V is TRBV29-1, with D perhaps given as TRBD1 or TRBD2 (6 bases each). This CDR3 comprises 11 residues. The germline V gene encodes CDR1 SQVTM and CDR2 ANQGSEA. V shed 7 bases and J shed 3 bases, with 10 bases lying between them. The CDR3 is CSGGTNYEQYF. CDR3 nucleotide sequence: TGCAGCGGCGGGACAAACTACGAGCAGTACTTC.

The chain joins TRBV11-3 to TRBJ2-7, with D perhaps matching TRBD2 (8 bases). Deletions cut 5 bases from V and 3 bases from J, with 17 bases between. Germline CDR1 reads SGHNT; CDR2 reads YENEEA. The CDR3 sequence is 15 residues long. The CDR3 region is CASSPGGTRFYEQYF. DNA of the CDR3: TGTGCCAGCAGCCCAGGGGGGACTAGATTCTACGAGCAGTACTTC. The entire variable domain, with the rest obtained from reference TRBV11-3 and TRBJ2-7, is as follows: EAGVVQSPRYKIIEKKQPVAFWCNPISGHNTLYWYLQNLGQGPELLIRYENEEAVDDSQLPKDRFSAERLKGVDSTLKIQPAELGDSAVYLCASSPGGTRFYEQYFGPGTRLTVT.

The J gene is TRBJ2-1, the V gene TRBV5-1, with TRBD2 matching 7 bases. The CDR3 covers 16 residues. The V and J ends lost 3 bases and 0 bases, in that order; junction bases with no gene match: 6. Germline V gene sequence: CDR1 SGHRS, CDR2 YFSETQ. In nucleotides, the CDR3 is TGCGCCAGCAGCTCGGCTAGCGGAAGCTCCTACAATGAGCAGTTCTTC. Translating it yields CASSSASGSSYNEQFF.

Comments on this clone: The sample carries other DNA sequences with the same CDR3. The CDR3: CASSLNTEAFF. In DNA, the CDR3 is TGTGCCAGCAGCTTAAACACTGAAGCTTTCTTT. V gene TRBV7-9 combines with J gene TRBJ1-1; the D is unclear. V lost 2 bases, J lost 2 bases, and 0 bases lay in between. This CDR3 spans 11 amino acids. The V gene's germline CDR1 is SEHNR and CDR2 FQNEAQ (reference sequence).

The chain has TRBV19 and TRBJ2-3, with 9 bases fitting TRBD2. V shed 6 bases, J shed 1 base, and the junction held 2 bases outside the gene matches. The CDR3 is 14 amino acids. CDR1 and CDR2 (germline): LNHDA, SQIVND (reference sequence). The CDR3 protein is CASRTSGGTDTQYF. In DNA, the CDR3 is TGTGCCAGTAGGACTAGCGGAGGCACAGATACGCAGTATTTT.

V usage is TRBV6-5 and J usage is TRBJ1-3; the D gene is possibly TRBD1 (6 bases). With 4 bases removed from V and 8 bases from J, the gap between germline ends came to 15 bases. The germline V gene has CDR1 MNHEY and CDR2 SVGAGI. The CDR3 loop spans 14 amino acids. CDR3 DNA: TGTGCCAGCAGTTTGCGGACAGTTGACGACACCATATATTTT. It codes for CASSLRTVDDTIYF.

In nucleotides, the CDR3 is TGTGCCAGCAGCCAATTGTGGGCTAGCGGGGGCCAAGAGACCCAGTACTTC. It encodes CASSQLWASGGQETQYF. This chain connects TRBV4-2 to TRBJ2-5; 10 nucleotides agree with TRBD2. The germline CDR1 and CDR2 sequences are LGHNA and YNFKEQ. V shed 2 bases and J 1 base; nucleotides not matched to a gene: 7. This CDR3 contains 17 residues.

CDR3 region: CASSLWEGGNEQFF. In DNA form, the CDR3 reads TGTGCCAGCAGTTTGTGGGAGGGAGGAAATGAGCAGTTCTTC. The chain combines TRBV28 with TRBJ2-1, with TRBD2 matching over 7 bases. The CDR3 runs to 14 residues. V shed 3 bases and J 7 bases; nucleotides not matched to a gene: 6. CDR1 is MDHEN, CDR2 SYDVKM, per germline.

Note on this clone: The same CDR3 arises from other DNA sequences in this sample as well. The genes are TRBV18 and TRBJ1-1, with D unclear. Germline values: CDR1 KGHSH, CDR2 LQKENI. The CDR3 totals 12 residues. Trimming removed 2 bases at V and 5 bases at J, with 6 bases between. CDR3 in amino acids: CASSPEGTEAFF. As DNA, the CDR3 is TGTGCCAGCTCACCAGAAGGGACTGAAGCTTTCTTT.

This sequence joins TRBV6-1 and TRBJ1-2; no firm D call. The length of the CDR3 is 14 residues. CDR1 is MNHNS and CDR2 is SASEGT in the germline V gene. The V and J ends lost 2 bases and 4 bases respectively, with 11 bases between them. The CDR3 loop is CASSESGVGYGYTF. The CDR3 DNA follows: TGTGCCAGCAGTGAAAGTGGGGTGGGCTATGGCTACACCTTC.

The rearrangement joins TRBV5-6 to TRBJ2-5; D is undetermined. The CDR3 length is 12 residues. Trimming left V 1 base short and J 5 bases short, with 6 bases between. Germline CDR1 SGHDT, CDR2 YYEEEE. CDR3 sequence reads: CASSLIGETQYF. DNA of the CDR3: TGTGCCAGCAGCTTGATTGGCGAGACCCAGTACTTC.

This clone was counted once. The V gene is TRBV19, the J gene TRBJ1-2; D ambiguous. The length of the CDR3 is 14 residues. Deletions cut 4 bases from V and 4 bases from J, with 13 bases between. Germline V gives CDR1 LNHDA, CDR2 SQIVND (reference sequence). CDR3 amino acids: CASSSRERSYGYTF. CDR3 nucleotide sequence: TGTGCCAGTAGTAGCCGGGAAAGAAGCTATGGCTACACCTTC.

The chain recombines TRBV19 with TRBJ1-3; no clear D gene. In germline, CDR1 is LNHDA, CDR2 SQIVND (reference sequence). This CDR3 region has 15 residues. The germline V and J ends were trimmed by 4 bases and 0 bases, with 10 bases remaining between them. The CDR3 DNA reads TGTGCCAGTAGTACCAGAAGTTTCTCTGGAAACACCATATATTTT. It translates to CASSTRSFSGNTIYF.

This clone was counted between two and nine times. The chain employs TRBV15 and TRBJ1-4; D uncertain. The germline gives CDR1 LNHNV, CDR2 YYDKDF (reference sequence). This CDR3 has 13 amino acids. Between the trimmed V and J ends, which lost 1 base and 12 bases, there was a span of 12 bases. CDR3 nucleotide sequence: TGTGCCACCAGCAGAGGAATCTCCGGGGAACTGTTTTTT. Protein product: CATSRGISGELFF.

The chain uses TRBV6-4 and TRBJ2-6; D may correspond to TRBD1 or TRBD2 (6 bases each). Germline CDR1 MRHNA, CDR2 SNTAGT. With 6 bases removed from V and 2 bases from J, the gap between germline ends came to 11 bases. The CDR3 totals 15 residues. CDR3 sequence: CASSVEGAGANVLTF. DNA of the CDR3: TGTGCCAGCAGCGTGGAGGGGGCTGGGGCCAACGTCCTGACTTTC.

The chain employs TRBV9 and TRBJ2-3, with 9 bases aligning to TRBD2. V lost 4 bases, J lost 4 bases, and 10 bases stayed unmatched. CDR3 size: 16 residues. The germline V gene encodes CDR1 SGDLS and CDR2 YYNGEE. The CDR3 sequence is CASSPTGGRVADTQYF. The CDR3 DNA is TGTGCCAGCAGCCCCACTGGCGGGAGGGTTGCAGATACGCAGTATTTT.

The chain is built from TRBV2 and TRBJ1-2; TRBD1 is a possible D gene (6 bases). Germline V CDR1 and CDR2: SNHLY, FYNNEI. The CDR3 is 14 residues long. V lost 7 bases and J lost 1, with 13 bases in between. CDR3 bases: TGTGCCAGCATAAGGACAGAGCTTAACTATGGCTACACCTTC. This sequence encodes CASIRTELNYGYTF.

This clone was seen many times. The same CDR3 can be traced to other DNA sequences in this sample. This chain uses TRBV7-2 with TRBJ2-7, with 14 positions matching TRBD2. CDR3 length equals 17 residues. Losses at the gene ends were 5 bases for V and 7 bases for J; bases not matched to a gene: 13. Per the germline V gene, CDR1 is SGHTA and CDR2 is FQGNSA. The CDR3 sequence: CASSLRARGLAGVEQYF. CDR3 bases: TGTGCCAGCAGCCTCCGAGCTCGGGGACTAGCGGGAGTAGAGCAGTACTTC.